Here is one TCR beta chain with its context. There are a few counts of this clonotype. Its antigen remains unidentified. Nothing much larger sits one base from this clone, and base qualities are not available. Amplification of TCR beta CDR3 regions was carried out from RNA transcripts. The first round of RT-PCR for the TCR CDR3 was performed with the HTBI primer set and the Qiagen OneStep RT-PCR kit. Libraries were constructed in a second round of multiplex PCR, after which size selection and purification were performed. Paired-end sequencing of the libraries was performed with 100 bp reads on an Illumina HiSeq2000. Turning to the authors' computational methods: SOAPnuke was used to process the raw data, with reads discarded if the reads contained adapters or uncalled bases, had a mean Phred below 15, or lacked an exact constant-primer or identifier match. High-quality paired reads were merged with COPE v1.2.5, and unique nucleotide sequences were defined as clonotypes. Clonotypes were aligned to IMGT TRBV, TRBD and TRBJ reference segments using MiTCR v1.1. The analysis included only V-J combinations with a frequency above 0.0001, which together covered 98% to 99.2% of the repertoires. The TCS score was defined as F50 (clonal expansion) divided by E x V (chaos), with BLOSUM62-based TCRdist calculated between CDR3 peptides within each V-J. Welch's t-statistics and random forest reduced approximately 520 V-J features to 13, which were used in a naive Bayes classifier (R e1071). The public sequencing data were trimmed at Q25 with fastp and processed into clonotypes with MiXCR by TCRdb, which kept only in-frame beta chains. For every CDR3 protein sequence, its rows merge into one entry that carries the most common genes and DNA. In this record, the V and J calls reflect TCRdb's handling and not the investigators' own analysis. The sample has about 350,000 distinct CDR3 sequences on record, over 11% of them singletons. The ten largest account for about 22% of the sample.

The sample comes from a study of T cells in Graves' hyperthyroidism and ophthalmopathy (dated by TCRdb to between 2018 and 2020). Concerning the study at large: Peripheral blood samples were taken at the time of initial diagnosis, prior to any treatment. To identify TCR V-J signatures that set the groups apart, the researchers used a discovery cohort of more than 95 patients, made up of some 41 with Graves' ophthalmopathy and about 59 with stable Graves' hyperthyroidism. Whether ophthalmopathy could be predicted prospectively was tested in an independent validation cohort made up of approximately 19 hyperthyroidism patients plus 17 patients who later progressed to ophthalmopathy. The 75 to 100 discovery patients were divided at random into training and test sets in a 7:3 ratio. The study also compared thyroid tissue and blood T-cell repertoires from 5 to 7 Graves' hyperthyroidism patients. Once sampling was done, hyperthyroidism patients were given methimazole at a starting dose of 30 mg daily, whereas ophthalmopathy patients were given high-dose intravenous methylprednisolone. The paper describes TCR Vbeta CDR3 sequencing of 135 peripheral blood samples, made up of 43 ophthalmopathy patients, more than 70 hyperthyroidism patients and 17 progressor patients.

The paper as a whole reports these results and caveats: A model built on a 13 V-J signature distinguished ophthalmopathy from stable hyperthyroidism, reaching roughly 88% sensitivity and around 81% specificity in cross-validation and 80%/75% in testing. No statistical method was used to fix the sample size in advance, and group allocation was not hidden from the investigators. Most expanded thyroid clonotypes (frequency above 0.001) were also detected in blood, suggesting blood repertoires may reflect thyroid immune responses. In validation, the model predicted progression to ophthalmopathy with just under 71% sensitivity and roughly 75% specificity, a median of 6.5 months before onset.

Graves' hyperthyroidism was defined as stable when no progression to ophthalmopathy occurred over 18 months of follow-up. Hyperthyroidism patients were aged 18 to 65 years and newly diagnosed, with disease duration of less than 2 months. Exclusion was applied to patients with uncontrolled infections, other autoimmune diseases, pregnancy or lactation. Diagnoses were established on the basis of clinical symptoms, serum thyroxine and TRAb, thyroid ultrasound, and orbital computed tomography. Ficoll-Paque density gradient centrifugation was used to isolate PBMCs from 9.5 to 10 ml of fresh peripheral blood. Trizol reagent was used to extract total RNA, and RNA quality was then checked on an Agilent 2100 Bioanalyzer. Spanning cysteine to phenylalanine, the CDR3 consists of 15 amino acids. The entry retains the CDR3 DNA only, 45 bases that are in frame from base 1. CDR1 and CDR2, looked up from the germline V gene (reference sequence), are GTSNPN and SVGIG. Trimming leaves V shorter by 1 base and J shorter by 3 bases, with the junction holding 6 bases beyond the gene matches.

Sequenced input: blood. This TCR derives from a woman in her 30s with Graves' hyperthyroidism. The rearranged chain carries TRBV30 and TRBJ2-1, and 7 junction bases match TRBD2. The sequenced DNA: TGTGCCTGGAGTGCACCGGGAGGCTACTACAATGAGCAGTTCTTC. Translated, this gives CAWSAPGGYYNEQFF.